This T cell receptor (beta chain) was captured in a study of shared clonotypes between healthy human individuals. Study as a whole: The study drew on a couple of women and a few men aged 18 to 49 as donors. Donors had three CD4 naive, three CD4 memory, two CD8 naive and one CD8 memory plate apiece.

Some clones are missing from TCRdb's copy, which holds only in-frame ones; the method was immunoSEQ multiplex PCR. The sample includes over 850,000 clones, about 84% of them seen just once. Looked up from germline, CDR1 is MNHNS and CDR2 is SASEGT. CDR3 length: 15 amino acids. V lost 2 bases and J 0 bases, leaving 8 bases between the germline ends. The clonotype was recovered from a man between 18 and 29 years old in good health. Some clones in this sample may be carry-over from other donors' samples. The chain joins TRBV6-1 to TRBJ1-5; D is undetermined. Sequences were obtained from memory CD4+ T cells from PBMCs. Subset given: CD45RA-negative fraction. This CDR3 reads CASSEPRYSNQPQHF. The CDR3 nucleotides are TGTGCCAGCAGTGAACCTCGGTATAGCAATCAGCCCCAGCATTTT.